Listed below are T cell receptor beta chains from one sample, sequenced in a study of shared clonotypes between healthy human individuals. TCRdb's table, derived via immunoSEQ multiplex PCR, lists solely in-frame clones and lacks some. Of a few million clones in the sample, 85% to 95% are singletons; the top ten hold around 0.14%. Sequenced: naive CD4+ T cells sorted from blood. These TCRs come from a man between 18 and 29 years old in good health. The CDR3 runs from the conserved cysteine through the conserved F or W. Fields, in order: clone size, V gene, J gene, D gene, CDR3 DNA, CDR3 protein. The D gene is left open where the match is weak. Part of the rows lack a size; the others show once, few, many or a class for expanded clones.

abundance: -
v_gene: TRBV2
j_gene: TRBJ2-7
d_gene: -
CDR3nt: TGTGCCAGCAGTGTCAGGACAGTATACGAGCAGTACTTC
CDR3aa: CASSVRTVYEQYF

abundance: -
v_gene: TRBV4-3
j_gene: TRBJ2-5
d_gene: -
CDR3nt: TGCGCCAGCAGTCTTTGGGGACCGGCTTTGGGGGAGACCCAGTACTTC
CDR3aa: CASSLWGPALGETQYF

abundance: once
v_gene: TRBV6-1
j_gene: TRBJ1-4
d_gene: -
CDR3nt: TGTGCCAGCAGCTCAGGCCCTATTAATGAAAAACTGTTTTTT
CDR3aa: CASSSGPINEKLFF

abundance: -
v_gene: TRBV30
j_gene: TRBJ2-7
d_gene: -
CDR3nt: TGTGCCTGGAGCGGACCCTACGAGCAGTACTTC
CDR3aa: CAWSGPYEQYF

abundance: -
v_gene: TRBV7-6
j_gene: TRBJ1-6
d_gene: -
CDR3nt: TGTGCCAGCAGCCAGGCTGGGGGGGTTAATTCACCCCTCCACTTT
CDR3aa: CASSQAGGVNSPLHF

abundance: -
v_gene: TRBV2
j_gene: TRBJ1-1
d_gene: -
CDR3nt: TGTGCCAGCAGTGTGGCCAGGATGAACACTGAAGCTTTCTTT
CDR3aa: CASSVARMNTEAFF

abundance: -
v_gene: TRBV6-6
j_gene: TRBJ2-3
d_gene: TRBD1
CDR3nt: TGTGCCACTGACAGGGGCGGGGGCACAGATACGCAGTATTTT
CDR3aa: CATDRGGGTDTQYF

abundance: -
v_gene: TRBV15
j_gene: TRBJ2-5
d_gene: TRBD2
CDR3nt: TGTGCCACCAGCAGCGCCCCTGCGGGGGTAGAGACCCAGTACTTC
CDR3aa: CATSSAPAGVETQYF

abundance: -
v_gene: TRBV5-1
j_gene: TRBJ2-7
d_gene: -
CDR3nt: TGCGCCAGCAGCCCCTCGGACGGCTACGAGCAGTACTTC
CDR3aa: CASSPSDGYEQYF

abundance: -
v_gene: TRBV9
j_gene: TRBJ1-5
d_gene: -
CDR3nt: TGTGCCAGCAGCCCCCTCCCAGGGAACAATCAGCCCCAGCATTTT
CDR3aa: CASSPLPGNNQPQHF

abundance: -
v_gene: TRBV5-1
j_gene: TRBJ2-7
d_gene: -
CDR3nt: TGCGCCAGCAGCTTGGGGAGGGTAGCGGAGCAGTACTTC
CDR3aa: CASSLGRVAEQYF

abundance: -
v_gene: TRBV7-9
j_gene: TRBJ2-7
d_gene: TRBD1
CDR3nt: TGTGCCAGCAGCTTATATCTAGATCGGGGACAGGGGGCGAAGCAGTACTTC
CDR3aa: CASSLYLDRGQGAKQYF

abundance: -
v_gene: TRBV6-1
j_gene: TRBJ2-3
d_gene: TRBD1
CDR3nt: TGTGCCAGCAGTGAAAACAGGGGACGCACAGATACGCAGTATTTT
CDR3aa: CASSENRGRTDTQYF

abundance: -
v_gene: TRBV10-1
j_gene: TRBJ2-2
d_gene: TRBD1
CDR3nt: TGCGCCAGCAGACAGGGGGCGAACACCGGGGAGCTGTTTTTT
CDR3aa: CASRQGANTGELFF

abundance: -
v_gene: TRBV7-2
j_gene: TRBJ1-5
d_gene: -
CDR3nt: TGTGCCAGCAGCTCCGGGGGGATTGGTGGGGGTCAGCCCCAGCATTTT
CDR3aa: CASSSGGIGGGQPQHF

abundance: -
v_gene: TRBV7-9
j_gene: TRBJ1-6
d_gene: TRBD1
CDR3nt: TGTGCCAGCAGTTCGGGACAGGCTCAAAATTCACCCCTCCACTTT
CDR3aa: CASSSGQAQNSPLHF

abundance: -
v_gene: TRBV6-1
j_gene: TRBJ1-1
d_gene: -
CDR3nt: TGTGCCAGCAGTGGTTTTGGACAGAAGGCCTACACTGAAGCTTTCTTT
CDR3aa: CASSGFGQKAYTEAFF

abundance: -
v_gene: TRBV6-5
j_gene: TRBJ2-5
d_gene: -
CDR3nt: TGTGCCAGCACTAGCCGGCTAGCAGAGACCCAGTACTTC
CDR3aa: CASTSRLAETQYF

abundance: -
v_gene: TRBV5-6
j_gene: TRBJ2-3
d_gene: -
CDR3nt: TGTGCCAGCAGCTCAGCCACAGATACGCAGTATTTT
CDR3aa: CASSSATDTQYF

abundance: -
v_gene: TRBV7-9
j_gene: TRBJ2-3
d_gene: -
CDR3nt: TGTGCCAGCAGCTTATTGGGCAGCACAGATACGCAGTATTTT
CDR3aa: CASSLLGSTDTQYF

abundance: -
v_gene: TRBV28
j_gene: TRBJ1-4
d_gene: -
CDR3nt: TGTGCCAGTGGTCCGCCAGGACGTAATGAAAAACTGTTTTTT
CDR3aa: CASGPPGRNEKLFF

abundance: once
v_gene: TRBV2
j_gene: TRBJ2-7
d_gene: -
CDR3nt: TGTGCCAGCAGTGAATCTCCAGAACTCTACGAGCAGTACTTC
CDR3aa: CASSESPELYEQYF

abundance: -
v_gene: TRBV6-6
j_gene: TRBJ1-6
d_gene: -
CDR3nt: TGTGCCAGCAGCCCAACAGGGCCGGATAATTCACCCCTCCACTTT
CDR3aa: CASSPTGPDNSPLHF

abundance: -
v_gene: TRBV7-2
j_gene: TRBJ1-2
d_gene: -
CDR3nt: TGTGCCAGCAGCTTAGATCCCGGTAACTATGGCTACACCTTC
CDR3aa: CASSLDPGNYGYTF

abundance: -
v_gene: TRBV2
j_gene: TRBJ1-2
d_gene: TRBD1
CDR3nt: TGTGCCAGCTCGCCGGGACAGGGTCGTGGCTACACCTTC
CDR3aa: CASSPGQGRGYTF

abundance: -
v_gene: TRBV5-4
j_gene: TRBJ2-5
d_gene: TRBD2
CDR3nt: TGTGCCAGCAGCTCGACTGGACTAGCGGGGGGGCTGCGGAACACCCAGTACTTC
CDR3aa: CASSSTGLAGGLRNTQYF

abundance: -
v_gene: TRBV12-2
j_gene: TRBJ1-5
d_gene: -
CDR3nt: TGTGCAAGTCGCTTAGCGGCCCGGAACGGTCAGCCCCAGCATTTT
CDR3aa: CASRLAARNGQPQHF

abundance: -
v_gene: TRBV5-1
j_gene: TRBJ2-3
d_gene: -
CDR3nt: TGCGCCAGCAGCTTGACGGGCATAAGCACAGATACGCAGTATTTT
CDR3aa: CASSLTGISTDTQYF

abundance: -
v_gene: TRBV5-1
j_gene: TRBJ2-7
d_gene: TRBD1
CDR3nt: TGCGCCAGCAGCCCCGAACAGGGGCCGCGCGAGCAGTACTTC
CDR3aa: CASSPEQGPREQYF

abundance: -
v_gene: TRBV11-2
j_gene: TRBJ2-2
d_gene: -
CDR3nt: TGTGCCAGCAGCTCTGGACTAGGGGGGCCCGGGGAGCTGTTTTTT
CDR3aa: CASSSGLGGPGELFF

abundance: -
v_gene: TRBV5-1
j_gene: TRBJ2-7
d_gene: TRBD2
CDR3nt: TGCGCCAGCAGTTATGGACTAGCGGGGGGGATCGAGCAGTACTTC
CDR3aa: CASSYGLAGGIEQYF

abundance: -
v_gene: TRBV19
j_gene: TRBJ2-5
d_gene: -
CDR3nt: TGTGCCAGTAGTATCGAGAAGACAGGACAAGAGACCCAGTACTTC
CDR3aa: CASSIEKTGQETQYF

abundance: -
v_gene: TRBV6-1
j_gene: TRBJ1-2
d_gene: TRBD1
CDR3nt: TGTGCCAGCAGTGAAGCGGGACAGACGCAAGGCTACACCTTC
CDR3aa: CASSEAGQTQGYTF

abundance: -
v_gene: TRBV29-1
j_gene: TRBJ1-5
d_gene: -
CDR3nt: TGCAGCGTTCGAGTATCCAGCGATCAGCCCCAGCATTTT
CDR3aa: CSVRVSSDQPQHF

abundance: -
v_gene: TRBV7-7
j_gene: TRBJ2-5
d_gene: -
CDR3nt: TGTGCTAGCAGCTTAGTCGCAGGGAAGGGGGAGACCCAGTACTTC
CDR3aa: CASSLVAGKGETQYF

abundance: few
v_gene: TRBV5-8
j_gene: TRBJ2-7
d_gene: -
CDR3nt: TGTGCCAGCAGAACCGGGACTGACGCCTACGAGCAGTACTTC
CDR3aa: CASRTGTDAYEQYF

abundance: -
v_gene: TRBV4-1
j_gene: TRBJ1-3
d_gene: -
CDR3nt: TGCGCCAGCAGCCTTTCATCCGGACGGGACTCTGGAAACACCATATATTTT
CDR3aa: CASSLSSGRDSGNTIYF

abundance: -
v_gene: TRBV27
j_gene: TRBJ1-6
d_gene: TRBD1
CDR3nt: TGTGCCAGCAGCCCGGGGACAGATAATTCACCCCTCCACTTT
CDR3aa: CASSPGTDNSPLHF

abundance: once
v_gene: TRBV20-1
j_gene: TRBJ2-7
d_gene: -
CDR3nt: TGCAGTGCTAGTAGGGACTACGAGCAGTACTTC
CDR3aa: CSASRDYEQYF

abundance: -
v_gene: TRBV12-5
j_gene: TRBJ2-7
d_gene: -
CDR3nt: TGTGCTAGTGGTTTCCACAGGGCCCTCAACGAGCAGTACTTC
CDR3aa: CASGFHRALNEQYF

abundance: once
v_gene: TRBV5-1
j_gene: TRBJ2-5
d_gene: -
CDR3nt: TGCGCCAGCAGCTTGGCGGACTACTACCGGGGAGAGACCCAGTACTTC
CDR3aa: CASSLADYYRGETQYF

abundance: -
v_gene: TRBV7-2
j_gene: TRBJ2-3
d_gene: -
CDR3nt: TGTGCCAGTGGGTTGGAGGGAGACGGAACAGATACGCAGTATTTT
CDR3aa: CASGLEGDGTDTQYF

abundance: -
v_gene: TRBV15
j_gene: TRBJ2-7
d_gene: TRBD1
CDR3nt: TGTGCCACCAGCCCGACAGGGCCCTCCTACGAGCAGTACTTC
CDR3aa: CATSPTGPSYEQYF

abundance: -
v_gene: TRBV19
j_gene: TRBJ2-7
d_gene: -
CDR3nt: TGTGCCAGTAGTATCGGTAGCAGGGGTTCGAACGAGCAGTACTTC
CDR3aa: CASSIGSRGSNEQYF

abundance: -
v_gene: TRBV7-9
j_gene: TRBJ1-2
d_gene: -
CDR3nt: TGTGCCAGCGGCAGTGCTGTCATTAACTATGGCTACACCTTC
CDR3aa: CASGSAVINYGYTF

abundance: -
v_gene: TRBV5-1
j_gene: TRBJ1-2
d_gene: -
CDR3nt: TGCGCCAGCAGCAATGAAGGTCCGGGAAGGCATGGCTACACCTTC
CDR3aa: CASSNEGPGRHGYTF

abundance: -
v_gene: TRBV4-2
j_gene: TRBJ2-3
d_gene: TRBD2
CDR3nt: TGTGCCAGCAGCCAAGGCATAACCGGGACTAGCGGGGGCACAGATACGCAGTATTTT
CDR3aa: CASSQGITGTSGGTDTQYF

abundance: -
v_gene: TRBV30
j_gene: TRBJ1-2
d_gene: -
CDR3nt: TGTGCCTGGTCGGGGTTAAACTATGGCTACACCTTC
CDR3aa: CAWSGLNYGYTF

abundance: -
v_gene: TRBV6-1
j_gene: TRBJ2-3
d_gene: TRBD2
CDR3nt: TGTGCCAGCGGGACTAGCGGGGGAAATACGCAGTATTTT
CDR3aa: CASGTSGGNTQYF

abundance: -
v_gene: TRBV18
j_gene: TRBJ1-2
d_gene: -
CDR3nt: TGTGCCAGCTCACCCGCCAGCTATGGCTACACCTTC
CDR3aa: CASSPASYGYTF

abundance: -
v_gene: TRBV5-1
j_gene: TRBJ2-3
d_gene: TRBD2
CDR3nt: TGCGCCAGCAGCGCGTTAGCGGGGGGAAGCACAGATACGCAGTATTTT
CDR3aa: CASSALAGGSTDTQYF

abundance: -
v_gene: TRBV29-1
j_gene: TRBJ2-7
d_gene: -
CDR3nt: TGCAGCGTTGAAGAAGTGGGCGGGCAGTACTTC
CDR3aa: CSVEEVGGQYF

abundance: once
v_gene: TRBV4-1
j_gene: TRBJ2-1
d_gene: TRBD2
CDR3nt: TGCGCCAGCAGCCAAGTTTCGACTAGCGGACTCTACAATGAGCAGTTCTTC
CDR3aa: CASSQVSTSGLYNEQFF

abundance: once
v_gene: TRBV30
j_gene: TRBJ2-2
d_gene: TRBD2
CDR3nt: TGTGCCTGGAGGAGGGGACTAGCGGGAGGAAGGACCGGGGAGCTGTTTTTT
CDR3aa: CAWRRGLAGGRTGELFF

abundance: -
v_gene: TRBV7-8
j_gene: TRBJ2-2
d_gene: -
CDR3nt: TGTGCCAGCAGCCCCCAGCTGGGCGGGGAGCTGTTTTTT
CDR3aa: CASSPQLGGELFF

abundance: -
v_gene: TRBV5-8
j_gene: TRBJ1-5
d_gene: -
CDR3nt: TGTGCCAGCAGCTGGGGGAATCAGCCCCAGCATTTT
CDR3aa: CASSWGNQPQHF

abundance: -
v_gene: TRBV5-4
j_gene: TRBJ1-2
d_gene: TRBD1
CDR3nt: TGTGCCAGCAGCCTACAGGGGGCAGACTATGGCTACACCTTC
CDR3aa: CASSLQGADYGYTF

abundance: -
v_gene: TRBV5-1
j_gene: TRBJ1-1
d_gene: TRBD1
CDR3nt: TGCGCCAGCAGCTTGGAACAGGGGAGCACTGAAGCTTTCTTT
CDR3aa: CASSLEQGSTEAFF